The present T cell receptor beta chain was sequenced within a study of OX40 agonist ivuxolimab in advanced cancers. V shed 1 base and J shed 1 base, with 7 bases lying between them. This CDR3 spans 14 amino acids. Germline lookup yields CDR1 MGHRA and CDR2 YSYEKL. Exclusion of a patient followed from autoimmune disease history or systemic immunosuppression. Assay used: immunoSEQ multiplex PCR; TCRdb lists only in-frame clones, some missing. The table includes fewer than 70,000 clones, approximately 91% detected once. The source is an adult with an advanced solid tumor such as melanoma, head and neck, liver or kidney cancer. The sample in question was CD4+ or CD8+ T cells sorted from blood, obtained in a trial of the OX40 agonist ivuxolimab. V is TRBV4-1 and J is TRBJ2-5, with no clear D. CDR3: CASSQARLQETQYF. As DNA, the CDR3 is TGCGCCAGCAGCCAAGCCAGACTCCAAGAGACCCAGTACTTC.